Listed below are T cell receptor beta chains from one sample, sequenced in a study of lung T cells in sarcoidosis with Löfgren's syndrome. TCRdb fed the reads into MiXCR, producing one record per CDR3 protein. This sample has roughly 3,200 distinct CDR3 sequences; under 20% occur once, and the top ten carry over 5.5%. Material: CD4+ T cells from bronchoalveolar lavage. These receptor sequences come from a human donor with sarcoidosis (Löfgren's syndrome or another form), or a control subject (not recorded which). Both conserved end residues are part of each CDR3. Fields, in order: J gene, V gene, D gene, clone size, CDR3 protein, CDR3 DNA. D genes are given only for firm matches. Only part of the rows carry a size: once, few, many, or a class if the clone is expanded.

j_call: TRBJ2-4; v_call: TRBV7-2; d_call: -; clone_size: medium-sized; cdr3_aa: CASSPAQGAKNIQYF; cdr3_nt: TGTGCCAGCAGCCCCGCGCAGGGAGCCAAAAACATTCAGTACTTC
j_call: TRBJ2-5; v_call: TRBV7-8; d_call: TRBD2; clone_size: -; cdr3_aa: CASSQGAGGNQGAQYF; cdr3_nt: TGTGCCAGCAGCCAGGGAGCGGGAGGAAATCAAGGTGCCCAGTACTTC
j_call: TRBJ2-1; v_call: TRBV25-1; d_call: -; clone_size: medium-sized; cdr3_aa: CASSEYYSLHNEQFF; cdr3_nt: TGTGCCAGCAGTGAATATTACAGCCTCCACAATGAGCAGTTCTTC
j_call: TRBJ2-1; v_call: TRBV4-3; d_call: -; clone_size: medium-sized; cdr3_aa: CASSQTPRGSSYNEQFF; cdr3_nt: TGCGCCAGCAGCCAAACCCCCCGGGGGAGCTCCTACAATGAGCAGTTCTTC
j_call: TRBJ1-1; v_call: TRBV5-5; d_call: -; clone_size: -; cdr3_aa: CASTATSEAFF; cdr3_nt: TGTGCCAGCACAGCGACGAGTGAAGCTTTCTTT
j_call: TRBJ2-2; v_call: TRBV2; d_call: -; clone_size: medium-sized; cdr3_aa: CASRPDGELFF; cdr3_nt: TGTGCCAGCAGGCCGGATGGGGAGCTGTTTTTT
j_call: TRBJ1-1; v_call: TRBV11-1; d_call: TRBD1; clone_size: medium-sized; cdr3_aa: CASSSDRGDTEAFF; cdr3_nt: TGTGCCAGCAGCTCGGACAGGGGGGACACTGAAGCTTTCTTT
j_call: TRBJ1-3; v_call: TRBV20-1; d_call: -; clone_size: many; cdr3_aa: CSARDWRARGNTIYF; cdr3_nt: TGCAGTGCTAGAGATTGGAGGGCGCGGGGAAACACCATATATTTT
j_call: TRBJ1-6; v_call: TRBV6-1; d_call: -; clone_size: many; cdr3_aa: CASKTGQTNRYNSPLHF; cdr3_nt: TGTGCCAGCAAGACTGGACAGACGAATCGCTATAATTCACCCCTCCACTTT
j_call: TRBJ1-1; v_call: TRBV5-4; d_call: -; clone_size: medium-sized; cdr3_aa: CASSATAMNTEAFF; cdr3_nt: TGTGCCAGCAGCGCGACAGCTATGAACACTGAAGCTTTCTTT
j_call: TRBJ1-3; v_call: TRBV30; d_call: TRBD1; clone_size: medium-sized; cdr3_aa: CAWSRQGLGNTIYF; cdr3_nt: TGTGCCTGGAGTCGACAGGGTCTGGGAAACACCATATATTTT
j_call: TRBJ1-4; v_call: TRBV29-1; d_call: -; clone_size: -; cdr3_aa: CSAGPRREGEKLFF; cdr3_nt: TGCAGCGCCGGTCCCCGCAGGGAGGGTGAAAAACTGTTTTTT
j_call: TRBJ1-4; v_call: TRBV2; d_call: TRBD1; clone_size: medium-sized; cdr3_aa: CASSPQGTREKLFF; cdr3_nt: TGTGCCAGCAGTCCACAGGGGACTAGGGAAAAACTGTTTTTT
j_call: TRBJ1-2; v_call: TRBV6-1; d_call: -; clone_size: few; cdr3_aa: CASSKKDGYGYTF; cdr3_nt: TGTGCCAGCAGTAAGAAGGACGGCTATGGCTACACCTTC
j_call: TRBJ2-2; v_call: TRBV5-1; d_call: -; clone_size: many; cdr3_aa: CASSPESGELFF; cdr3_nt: TGCGCCAGCAGCCCTGAGTCCGGGGAGCTGTTTTTT
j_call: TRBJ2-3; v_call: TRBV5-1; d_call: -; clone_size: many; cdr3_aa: CASSLASPDRDTQYF; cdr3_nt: TGCGCCAGCAGCTTGGCCTCCCCTGACCGGGATACGCAGTATTTT
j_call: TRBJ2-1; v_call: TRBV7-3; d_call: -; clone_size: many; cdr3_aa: CASSLTVGPPPFQFF; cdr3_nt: TGTGCCAGCAGCTTAACTGTTGGGCCACCGCCTTTTCAGTTCTTC
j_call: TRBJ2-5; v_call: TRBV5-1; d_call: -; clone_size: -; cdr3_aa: CASSLGQIQETQYF; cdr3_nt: TGCGCCAGCAGCTTGGGTCAGATACAAGAGACCCAGTACTTC
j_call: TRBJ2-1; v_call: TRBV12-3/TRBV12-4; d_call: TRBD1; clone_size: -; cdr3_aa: CASSRPGQGANEQFF; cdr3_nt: TGTGCCAGCAGTCGTCCGGGACAGGGGGCCAATGAGCAGTTCTTC
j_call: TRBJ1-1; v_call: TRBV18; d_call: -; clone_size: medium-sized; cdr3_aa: CASSSNRNTEAFF; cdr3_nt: TGTGCCAGCTCCTCGAACAGGAACACTGAAGCTTTCTTT
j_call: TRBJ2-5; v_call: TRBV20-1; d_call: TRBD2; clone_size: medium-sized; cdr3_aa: CSATISWTSGGAGIQTQYF; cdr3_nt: TGCAGTGCTACGATATCCTGGACTAGCGGGGGGGCCGGGATCCAGACCCAGTACTTC
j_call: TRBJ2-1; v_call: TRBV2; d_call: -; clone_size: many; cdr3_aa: CASSEESYNEQFF; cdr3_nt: TGTGCCAGCAGTGAAGAGTCCTACAATGAGCAGTTCTTC
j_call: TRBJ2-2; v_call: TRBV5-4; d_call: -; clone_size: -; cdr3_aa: CASSLATGRTGELFF; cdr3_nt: TGTGCCAGCAGCTTGGCGACAGGGAGGACCGGGGAGCTGTTTTTT
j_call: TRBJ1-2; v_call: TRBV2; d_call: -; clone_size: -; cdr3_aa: CASRVQAINYGYTF; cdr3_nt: TGCGCCAGCAGGGTACAAGCTATCAACTATGGCTACACCTTC
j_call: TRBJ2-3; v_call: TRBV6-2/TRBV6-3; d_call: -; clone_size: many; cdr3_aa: CASSYPQGGPDTQYF; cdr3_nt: TGTGCCAGCAGTTACCCCCAGGGAGGTCCAGATACGCAGTATTTT
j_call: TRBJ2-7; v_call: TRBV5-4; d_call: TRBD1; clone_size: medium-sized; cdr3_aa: CASSFSTGGYEQYF; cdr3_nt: TGTGCCAGCAGCTTTTCGACAGGGGGCTACGAGCAGTACTTC
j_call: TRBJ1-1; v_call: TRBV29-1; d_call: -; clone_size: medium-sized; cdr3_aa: CSAGTREAFF; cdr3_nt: TGCAGCGCAGGGACACGGGAAGCTTTCTTT
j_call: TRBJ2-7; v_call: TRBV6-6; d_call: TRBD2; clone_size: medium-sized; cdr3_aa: CASSYLGLAGAHEQYF; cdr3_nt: TGTGCCAGCAGTTACCTGGGTCTAGCGGGGGCCCACGAGCAGTACTTC
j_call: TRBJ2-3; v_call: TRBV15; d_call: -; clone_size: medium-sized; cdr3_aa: CATSSDRGGTDTQYF; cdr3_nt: TGTGCCACCAGCAGCGACAGGGGAGGGACAGATACGCAGTATTTT